Given below is one T cell receptor beta chain in context. TCRdb keeps only in-frame clones here, not all; method: immunoSEQ multiplex PCR. The sample includes some 2,500,000 clones, just under 95% of them seen just once. This sample was included in a study of shared clonotypes between healthy human individuals. The CDR3 totals 15 residues. The V end was cut by 0 bases, the J end by 2 bases, with 11 bases between. Germline values: CDR1 SGDLS, CDR2 YYNGEE. The sequenced sample was naive CD4+ T cells from PBMCs. The subset: CD45RA+ positively selected. The TCR was taken from a man in his late teens or twenties in good health. Some clones in this sample may be carry-over from other donors' samples. This chain joins TRBV9 and TRBJ2-5; tentative D call: TRBD1 (5 bases). The CDR3 spells CASSVGGLIQETQYF. CDR3 bases: TGTGCCAGCAGCGTAGGGGGCTTGATTCAAGAGACCCAGTACTTC.